Below are 9 T cell receptor beta chains sequenced from a single sample in a study of early T cells in non-severe SARS-CoV-2 infection. TCRdb redid the calling of the 5' RACE reads with MiXCR, one entry per CDR3 protein. The sample has 50,000 or so distinct CDR3 sequences; roughly an eighth are singletons. The sample comprised whole blood. The receptors derive from an adult who was a healthcare worker with PCR-confirmed SARS-CoV-2 infection or an uninfected control (not recorded which).

The chain couples TRBV6-8 to TRBJ2-7, with D possibly matching TRBD1 (5 bases). Germline CDR1 MNHGY, CDR2 SAAAGT. Trimming took off 0 bases at V and 7 bases at J, with 19 bases between the two ends. The CDR3 spans 16 residues. CDR3 DNA: TGTGCCAGCAGTTACTCGAACAGGCGAGATTCGGAAGAGCAGTACTTC. This gives the protein CASSYSNRRDSEEQYF.

This clonotype has ten or more counts. The rearrangement links TRBV5-1 to TRBJ2-3; TRBD2 matches 12 bases. The CDR3 loop spans 17 amino acids. The ends lost 2 bases at V and 1 base at J; junction bases unmatched: 5. The germline CDR1 and CDR2 sequences are SGHRS and YFSETQ. The CDR3 DNA reads TGCGCCAGCAGCTTCCAGACTAGCGGGAGTGGCACAGATACGCAGTATTTT. Protein sequence: CASSFQTSGSGTDTQYF.

The chain has TRBV12-3 or TRBV12-4 and TRBJ1-2, with 9 nucleotides matching TRBD1. V lost 4 bases to trimming and J lost 7 bases; unmatched junction nucleotides: 7. The length of the CDR3 is 14 residues. CDR3 sequence (DNA): TGTGCCAGCAGTTCCTCACAGGGGGCAGGTGGCTACACCTTC. Encoded protein: CASSSSQGAGGYTF.

The V and J genes are TRBV28 and TRBJ2-6; D remains unclear. The CDR3 loop spans 13 amino acids. The germline V gene encodes CDR1 MDHEN and CDR2 SYDVKM. V dropped 2 bases and J dropped 13 bases, with 12 bases sitting between them. For the CDR3, the DNA is TGTGCCAGCAGTTTACGAAAGCCGAGGGTCCTGACTTTC. This translates into CASSLRKPRVLTF.

The CDR3 protein is CASSQSLRGYEQYF. The CDR3 region has the DNA TGTGCCAGCAGCCAATCCCTAAGGGGCTACGAGCAGTACTTC. The V call is TRBV4-2, the J call TRBJ2-7; TRBD1 is a possible D gene (5 bases). Trimming took 2 bases from V and 3 from J, leaving 11 bases between them. CDR1 LGHNA and CDR2 YNFKEQ come from the germline V gene. The CDR3 contains 14 residues.

V and J are TRBV12-3 or TRBV12-4 and TRBJ2-7; D may be TRBD1 or TRBD2 (5 bases each). The CDR3 runs to 12 residues. Trimming cost V 7 bases and J 7 bases, with 14 bases left between them. The CDR3 here is CASTTLGTEQYF. The CDR3 region has the DNA TGTGCCAGCACTACTTTGGGGACGGAGCAGTACTTC.

The gene calls are TRBV29-1 and TRBJ1-6; D gene unclear. Germline values: CDR1 SQVTM, CDR2 ANQGSEA. Deletions cut 8 bases from V and 10 bases from J, with 18 bases between. The CDR3 contains 13 residues. In DNA, the CDR3 is TGCAGCTACAGTGCGGGGATGAAATCACCCCTCCACTTT. Protein: CSYSAGMKSPLHF.

This clonotype showed up many times. The gene calls are TRBV5-1 and TRBJ2-7; D is unresolved. There are 11 residues in the CDR3. The ends were cut back, 0 bases at V and 5 bases at J, with 3 bases in the middle. Germline loops: CDR1 SGHRS, CDR2 YFSETQ. The CDR3 is CASSLDHEQYF. In nucleotides, the CDR3 is TGCGCCAGCAGCTTGGACCACGAGCAGTACTTC.

This clonotype was seen at least ten times. The V call is TRBV19, the J call TRBJ1-4, with 7 bases aligning to TRBD1. In germline, CDR1 is LNHDA, CDR2 SQIVND (reference sequence). This CDR3 contains 15 residues. J lost 7 bases, V lost 3 bases, and 8 bases had no gene match. Here the CDR3 reads CASSIGQAEAEKLFF. The CDR3 DNA follows: TGTGCCAGTAGTATCGGACAGGCCGAGGCTGAAAAACTGTTTTTT.